Shown below are 2 T cell receptor beta chains from a single sample sequenced in a study of cytomegalovirus exposure and HLA in healthy donors. The primer mix had 60 Vbeta and 13 Jbeta primers. The data were produced by immunoSEQ multiplex PCR, yet TCRdb's version contains in-frame clones alone and is incomplete. The sample contains approximately 100,000 clones, 74% of which appear only once. The sample consisted of PBMCs. The receptors were gathered from a human donor in good health.

The genes are TRBV4-3 and TRBJ2-1, with 15 bases identical to TRBD2. The CDR3 is made up of 17 amino acids. Germline trimming cut 1 base from V and 5 bases from J; bases unmatched to any gene: 3. Germline CDR1 is LGHNA and CDR2 is YSLEER. The CDR3 loop reads CASSQVGTSGGHNEQFF. The DNA of the CDR3 is TGCGCCAGCAGCCAAGTGGGGACTAGCGGGGGGCACAATGAGCAGTTCTTC.

This clone occurred once. The rearrangement links TRBV6-5 to TRBJ2-7, with 9 bases identical to TRBD1. V dropped 6 bases and J dropped 6; count of bases not matched to a gene: 6. Germline values: CDR1 MNHEY, CDR2 SVGAGI. CDR3 length: 13 residues. The CDR3 here is CASRYRGRGEQYF. In nucleotides, the CDR3 is TGTGCCAGCAGATACAGGGGGCGCGGCGAGCAGTACTTC.